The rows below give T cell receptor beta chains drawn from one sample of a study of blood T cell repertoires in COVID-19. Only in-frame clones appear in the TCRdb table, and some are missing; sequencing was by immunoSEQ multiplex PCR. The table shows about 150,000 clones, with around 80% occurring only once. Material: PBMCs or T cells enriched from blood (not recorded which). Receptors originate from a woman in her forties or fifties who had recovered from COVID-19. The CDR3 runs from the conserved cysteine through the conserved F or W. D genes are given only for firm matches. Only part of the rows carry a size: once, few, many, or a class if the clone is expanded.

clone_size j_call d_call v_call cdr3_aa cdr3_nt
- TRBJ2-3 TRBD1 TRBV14 CASSQDRVGTQYF TGTGCCAGCAGCCAGGACAGGGTTGGTACGCAGTATTTT
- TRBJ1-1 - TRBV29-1 CSVEGASGAFF TGCAGCGTTGAGGGCGCCAGTGGCGCTTTCTTT
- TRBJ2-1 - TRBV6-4 CASSDNRAGANEQFF TGTGCCAGCAGTGATAATAGGGCGGGTGCCAATGAGCAGTTCTTC
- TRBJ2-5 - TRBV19 CASSILQRGETQYF TGTGCCAGTAGTATTCTACAGAGAGGGGAGACCCAGTACTTC
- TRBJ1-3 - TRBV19 CASSNPGDSGNTIYF TGTGCCAGTAGTAACCCCGGGGACTCTGGAAACACCATATATTTT
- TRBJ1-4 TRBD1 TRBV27 CASSSSLGQGTEKLFF TGTGCCAGCAGCTCCAGCCTCGGACAGGGTACTGAAAAACTGTTTTTT
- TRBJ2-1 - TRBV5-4 CASSLPAGASYNEQFF TGTGCCAGCAGCTTGCCGGCGGGGGCAAGCTACAATGAGCAGTTCTTC
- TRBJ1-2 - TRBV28 CASSFRGTSYGYTF TGTGCCAGCAGTTTTCGTGGCACCTCCTATGGCTACACCTTC
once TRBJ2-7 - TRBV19 CASRATDRYEQYF TGTGCCAGTAGGGCGACAGACCGTTACGAGCAGTACTTC
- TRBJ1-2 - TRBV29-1 CSVEVAGSYTF TGCAGCGTGGAGGTGGCGGGTAGCTACACCTTC
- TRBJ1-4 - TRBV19 CASSIDKGQLNHEKLFF TGTGCCAGTAGTATAGATAAGGGACAACTCAATCATGAAAAACTGTTTTTT
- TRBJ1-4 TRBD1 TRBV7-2 CASSSRLLDRATNEKLFF TGTGCCAGCAGCTCTCGCCTCCTCGACAGGGCAACTAATGAAAAACTGTTTTTT
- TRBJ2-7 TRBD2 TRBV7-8 CASSFLSGAYEQYF TGTGCCAGCAGCTTTCTTAGCGGGGCCTACGAGCAGTACTTC
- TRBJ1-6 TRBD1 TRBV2 CASRPGQGANSPLHF TGTGCCAGCCGTCCGGGACAGGGGGCTAATTCACCCCTCCACTTT
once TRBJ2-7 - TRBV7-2 CASSLGVSGEPQYF TGTGCCAGCAGCTTAGGGGTTTCCGGAGAGCCGCAGTACTTC
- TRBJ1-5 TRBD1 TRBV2 CASSSGQGSDNQPQHF TGTGCCAGCAGTTCGGGACAGGGTAGTGACAATCAGCCCCAGCATTTT
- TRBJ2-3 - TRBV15 CATSLRGYSTDTQYF TGTGCCACCAGCCTAAGGGGGTATAGCACAGATACGCAGTATTTT
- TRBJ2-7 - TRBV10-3 CATNRAGEQYF TGTGCCACCAACAGGGCCGGCGAGCAGTACTTC
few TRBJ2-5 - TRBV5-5 CASSLSRETQYF TGTGCCAGCAGCTTATCGCGAGAGACCCAGTACTTC
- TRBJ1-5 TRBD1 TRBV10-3 CAIRGTGGQPQHF TGTGCCATCAGAGGGACAGGGGGTCAGCCCCAGCATTTT
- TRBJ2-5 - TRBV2 CATRGPNRDQETQYF TGTGCCACCAGAGGGCCCAACAGGGATCAAGAGACCCAGTACTTC
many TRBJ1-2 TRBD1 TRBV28 CASSAGTGVWDGYTF TGTGCCAGCAGTGCTGGGACAGGGGTCTGGGATGGCTACACCTTC
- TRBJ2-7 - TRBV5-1 CASSFGQRKSYEQYF TGCGCCAGCAGCTTCGGCCAGCGGAAATCCTACGAGCAGTACTTC
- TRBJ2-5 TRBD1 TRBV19 CASSIGLVKQGSVAQYF TGTGCCAGTAGTATAGGATTGGTAAAACAGGGGTCCGTGGCCCAGTACTTC
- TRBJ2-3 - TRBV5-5 CASSYSTDTQYF TGTGCCAGCAGCTACTCAACAGATACGCAGTATTTT
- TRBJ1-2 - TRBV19 CASSNLLGSSLGGYTF TGTGCCAGTAGTAACCTACTGGGGAGCTCTTTAGGTGGCTACACCTTC
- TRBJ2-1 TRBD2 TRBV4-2 CASSRTSGNEQFF TGTGCCAGCAGCCGGACTAGCGGCAATGAGCAGTTCTTC
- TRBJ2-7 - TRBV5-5 CASSARGDYLSYEQYF TGTGCCAGCAGCGCCCGCGGGGATTACCTCTCCTACGAGCAGTACTTC
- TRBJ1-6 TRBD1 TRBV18 CASSPLTGTNSPLHF TGTGCCAGCTCACCGCTGACAGGGACGAATTCACCCCTCCACTTT